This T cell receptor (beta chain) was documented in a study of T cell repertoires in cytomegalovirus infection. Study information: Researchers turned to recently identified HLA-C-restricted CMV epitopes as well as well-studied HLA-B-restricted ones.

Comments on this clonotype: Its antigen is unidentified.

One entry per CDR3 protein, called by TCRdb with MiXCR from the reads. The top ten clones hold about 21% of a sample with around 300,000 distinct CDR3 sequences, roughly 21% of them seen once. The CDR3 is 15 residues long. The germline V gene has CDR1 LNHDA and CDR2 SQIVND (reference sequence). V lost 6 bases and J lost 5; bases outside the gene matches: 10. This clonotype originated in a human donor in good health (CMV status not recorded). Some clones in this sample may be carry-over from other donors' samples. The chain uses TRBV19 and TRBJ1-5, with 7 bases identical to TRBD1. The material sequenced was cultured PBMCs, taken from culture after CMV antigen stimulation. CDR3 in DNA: TGTGCCAGTAGCTTAGGGGGCCGAATAGATCAGCCCCAGCATTTT. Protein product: CASSLGGRIDQPQHF.